This T cell receptor beta chain was observed in a study of CD8 T cells in ankylosing spondylitis. Study results and caveats: Some of these motif variants have turned up before, in reports on reactive arthritis synovial fluid and blood. Disease-linked clones were found to be CD8+ and relatively rare in peripheral blood.

Germline CDR1 SQVTM, CDR2 ANQGSEA. After removal of 6 bases from V and 4 bases from J, the junction contained 6 bases not matched to a gene. The CDR3 is made up of 13 amino acids. Quantitative 5'-RACE with molecular barcodes was used to make the TCR beta libraries. One entry per CDR3 protein, called by TCRdb with MiXCR from the 5' RACE reads. The sample consists of about 250,000 distinct CDR3 sequences, around 32% of them appearing once. In this sample, this clonotype turned up many times. Its target is unknown. The TCR was taken from a male donor with ankylosing spondylitis or in good health (not recorded which). The sample was blood, either unsorted or a sorted T cell fraction (not recorded which). The rearrangement uses TRBV29-1 and TRBJ2-7, with TRBD1 matching 10 bases. This CDR3 is CSVRDRGLYEQYF. In DNA, the CDR3 is TGCAGCGTCAGGGACAGGGGCTTGTACGAGCAGTACTTC.